This T cell receptor beta chain was recovered during a study of glioma-infiltrating T cells after dendritic cell vaccination. Study details: Patients had newly diagnosed or recurrent glioblastoma and received dendritic cell vaccines.

The primer mix had 60 V beta and 13 J beta primers. Measured with immunoSEQ multiplex PCR; TCRdb has only the in-frame clones, and not every one. The repertoire holds more than 95,000 clones, with nearly 90% as singletons. The time point is: after dendritic cell vaccination, including at tumor progression/relapse. No glioblastoma patient carried an isocitrate dehydrogenase mutation. Before vaccination, two weeks after the third vaccination, and at progression, PBMC were collected. V was clipped by 5 bases and J by 1 base; unmatched bases: 7. The CDR3 spans 16 residues. Germline V CDR1 and CDR2: KGHSH, LQKENI.

This receptor was taken from a human donor with glioblastoma. The material sequenced was blood, taken after dendritic cell vaccination. V and J are TRBV18 and TRBJ1-5; 8 bases align to TRBD1. CDR3 amino acids: CASSAGTGVSNQPQHF. The DNA of the CDR3 is TGTGCCAGCTCAGCCGGGACAGGAGTAAGCAATCAGCCCCAGCATTTT.